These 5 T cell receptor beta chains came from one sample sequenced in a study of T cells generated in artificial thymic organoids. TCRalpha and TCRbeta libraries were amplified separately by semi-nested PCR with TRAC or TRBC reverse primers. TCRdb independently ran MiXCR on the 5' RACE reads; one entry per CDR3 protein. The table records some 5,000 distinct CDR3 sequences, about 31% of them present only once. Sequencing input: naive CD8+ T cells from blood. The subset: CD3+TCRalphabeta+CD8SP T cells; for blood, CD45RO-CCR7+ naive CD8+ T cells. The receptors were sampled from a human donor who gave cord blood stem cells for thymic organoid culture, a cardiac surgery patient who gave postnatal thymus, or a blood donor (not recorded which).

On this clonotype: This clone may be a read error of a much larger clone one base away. The CDR3 DNA sequence: TGCGCCAGCAGACGAGGGCTAGGCCCCAGCCAATACAATGAGCAGTTCTTC. Translated: CASRRGLGPSQYNEQFF. The V call is TRBV5-1, the J call TRBJ2-1, with a tentative D call TRBD2 (5 bases). The CDR3 is 17 amino acids. CDR1 SGHRS and CDR2 YFSETQ come from the germline V gene. The V end was cut by 5 bases, the J end by 4 bases, with 22 bases between.

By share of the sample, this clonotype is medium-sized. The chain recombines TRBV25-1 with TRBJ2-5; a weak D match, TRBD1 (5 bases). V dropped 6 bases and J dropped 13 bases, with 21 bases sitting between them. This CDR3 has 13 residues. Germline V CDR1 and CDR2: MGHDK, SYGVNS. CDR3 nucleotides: TGTGCCAGCAGCAGATCGGACACCCAGCTTCGGTACTTC. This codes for CASSRSDTQLRYF.

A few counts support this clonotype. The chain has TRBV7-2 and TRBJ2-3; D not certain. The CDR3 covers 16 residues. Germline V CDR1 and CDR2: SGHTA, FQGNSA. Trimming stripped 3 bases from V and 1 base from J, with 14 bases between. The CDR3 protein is CASSLAQRTRTDTQYF. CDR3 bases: TGTGCCAGCAGCTTGGCTCAAAGAACTCGCACAGATACGCAGTATTTT. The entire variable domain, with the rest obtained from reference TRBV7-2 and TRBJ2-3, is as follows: GAGVSQSPSNKVTEKGKDVELRCDPISGHTALYWYRQSLGQGLEFLIYFQGNSAPDKSGLPSDRFSAERTGGSVSTLTIQRTQQEDSAVYLCASSLAQRTRTDTQYFGPGTRLTVL.

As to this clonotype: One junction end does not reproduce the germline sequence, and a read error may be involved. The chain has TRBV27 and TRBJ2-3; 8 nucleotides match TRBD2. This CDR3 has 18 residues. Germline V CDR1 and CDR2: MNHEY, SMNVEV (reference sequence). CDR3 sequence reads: CVSSVPNGGEASTDTQYF. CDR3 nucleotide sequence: TGTGTCAGCAGTGTCCCTAACGGGGGGGAGGCTAGCACAGATACGCAGTATTTT.

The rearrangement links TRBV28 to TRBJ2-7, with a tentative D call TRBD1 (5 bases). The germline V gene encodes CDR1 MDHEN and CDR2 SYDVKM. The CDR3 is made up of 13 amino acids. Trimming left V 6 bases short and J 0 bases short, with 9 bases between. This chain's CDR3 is CASRKDNSYEQYF. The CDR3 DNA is TGTGCCAGCAGAAAGGACAACTCCTACGAGCAGTACTTC.